The clone carrying this TCR beta chain was counted many times. Its antigen is not known. The authors made TCR beta libraries by quantitative 5'-RACE with molecular barcodes. MiXCR was run by TCRdb on the 5' RACE reads, yielding one entry per CDR3 protein. The sample consists of 200,000 to 250,000 distinct CDR3 sequences, under 30% of them appearing once. This sample was taken from a study of CD8 T cells in ankylosing spondylitis. Study-level points and caveats: What seemed typical of ankylosing spondylitis blood was a TCR beta motif built from several highly homologous variants. Clones that were linked to disease were CD8+ and were relatively rare in peripheral blood. From matched ankylosing spondylitis synovial fluid, disease-linked clones were reportedly recovered at significantly enriched levels.

CDR1 SGHTA and CDR2 FQGTGA come from the germline V gene. The CDR3 is made up of 12 amino acids. Trimming stripped 1 base from V and 12 bases from J, with 10 bases between. Sequenced: blood, either unsorted or a sorted T cell fraction (not recorded which). The chain employs TRBV7-3 and TRBJ2-1; D unclear. The origin of this receptor is a male donor with ankylosing spondylitis or in good health (not recorded which). As DNA, the CDR3 is TGTGCCAGCAGCTTAATGAAGGAGTTGCAGTTCTTC. It specifies CASSLMKELQFF. Based on the CDR3 plus reference TRBV7-3 and TRBJ2-1, the full variable domain is GAGVSQTPSNKVTEKGKYVELRCDPISGHTALYWYRQSLGQGPEFLIYFQGTGAADDSGLPNDRFFAVRPEGSVSTLKIQRTERGDSAVYLCASSLMKELQFFGPGTRLTVL.